Presented here are 4 T cell receptor beta chains from one specimen sequenced in a study of PD-L1 blockade in urothelial cancer. This table comes from immunoSEQ multiplex PCR, and its TCRdb copy is limited to in-frame clones, with some not included. Counted here are some 120,000 clones, approximately 89% occurring once; the ten biggest clones make up 3.5% to 4.5%. Specified time point: peripheral blood 6 weeks after treatment start. The starting material was PBMCs, obtained around atezolizumab (anti-PD-L1) treatment. The receptors derive from a man in his fifties or sixties with urothelial cancer.

The chain uses TRBV10-3 and TRBJ2-3; 8 bases are shared with TRBD1. The length of the CDR3 is 16 residues. In germline, CDR1 is ENHRY, CDR2 SYGVKD. V shed 2 bases and J 0 bases; nucleotides not matched to a gene: 4. The CDR3 here is CAISETGTGSTDTQYF. CDR3 bases: TGTGCCATCAGTGAGACCGGGACAGGAAGCACAGATACGCAGTATTTT.

The CDR3 DNA reads TGTGCCTGGAGTGTCCGGGGGAACACTGAAGCTTTCTTT. Encoded protein: CAWSVRGNTEAFF. The chain carries TRBV30 and TRBJ1-1; no reliable D call. CDR3 length equals 13 residues. Germline-derived CDR1 and CDR2 are GTSNPN and SVGIG (reference sequence). Trimming pared 0 bases from V and 1 base from J, leaving 6 bases between.

The chain links TRBV7-9 to TRBJ1-6; D is undetermined. From germline, CDR1 is SEHNR and CDR2 FQNEAQ (reference sequence). The CDR3 is 13 amino acids. Trimming shortened V by 4 bases and J by 7 bases, and 8 bases separated the two germline ends. The CDR3 loop reads CASSSGLNSPLHF. The CDR3 DNA sequence: TGTGCCAGCAGCTCCGGACTCAATTCACCCCTCCACTTT.

The count of this clone is one. The chain links TRBV7-6 to TRBJ2-5; D uncertain. V shed 1 base and J shed 1 base, with 7 bases lying between them. The CDR3 covers 14 residues. Germline V gives CDR1 SGHVS, CDR2 FNYEAQ. The CDR3 loop is CASSLGPTQETQYF. CDR3 nucleotides: TGTGCCAGCAGCTTAGGCCCTACCCAAGAGACCCAGTACTTC. The whole variable domain, remainder taken from reference TRBV7-6 and TRBJ2-5, is GAGVSQSPRYKVTKRGQDVALRCDPISGHVSLYWYRQALGQGPEFLTYFNYEAQQDKSGLPNDRFSAERPEGSISTLTIQRTEQRDSAMYRCASSLGPTQETQYFGPGTRLLVL.